The clone carrying this T cell receptor beta chain was recorded a few times. Both 60 Vbeta primers and 13 Jbeta primers went into the PCR. Generated by immunoSEQ multiplex PCR, the TCRdb table keeps only in-frame clones and is missing some. This sample yields 200,000 to 250,000 clones, of which 79% are seen a single time; 1.5% to 2% belongs to the top ten. This entry is derived from a study of cytomegalovirus exposure and HLA in healthy donors. Looked up from germline, CDR1 is SNHLY and CDR2 is FYNNEI. This CDR3 has 15 residues. V lost 3 bases and J 0 bases, leaving 10 bases between the germline ends.

The TCR was taken from a man aged 50 to 59 in good health and CMV-seronegative. The chain couples TRBV2 to TRBJ2-3, with a possible D match to TRBD2 (6 bases). Specimen: PBMCs. The CDR3 DNA reads TGTGCCAGCAGTGATGGAGGGCTCAGCACAGATACGCAGTATTTT. It codes for CASSDGGLSTDTQYF.